One sample yielded the 4 T cell receptor beta chains listed below, sequenced in a study of CD8 T cells in Susac syndrome. With random hexamers, reverse transcription was performed on about 0.5 to 1 ug of RNA. Using its own MiXCR run on the immunoSEQ multiplex PCR reads, TCRdb lists one record per CDR3 protein. The profile shows 200,000 to 250,000 distinct CDR3 sequences, around 96% of them singletons. The source material was CD4+ T cells from PBMCs. These receptor sequences come from a human donor with multiple sclerosis.

The V gene is TRBV27, the J gene TRBJ2-4; TRBD2 matches 8 bases. CDR3 length: 16 amino acids. With 3 bases clipped from V and 8 bases from J, the junction kept 12 bases outside the gene matches. Looked up from germline, CDR1 is MNHEY and CDR2 is SMNVEV (reference sequence). The CDR3 DNA follows: TGTGCCAGCAGTTTCCAAAACCCGGGAGGGCCGGACATTCAGTACTTC. It encodes CASSFQNPGGPDIQYF.

The chain carries TRBV27 and TRBJ1-1; TRBD1 is a possible D gene (5 bases). CDR3 length: 14 residues. Trimming cost V 4 bases and J 1 base, with 10 bases left between them. CDR1 is MNHEY, CDR2 SMNVEV, per germline (reference sequence). The CDR3 DNA follows: TGTGCCAGCAGTTCCGGGACGGCGAACACTGAAGCTTTCTTT. The encoded protein is CASSSGTANTEAFF.

The genes are TRBV7-9 and TRBJ1-6, with 7 nucleotides matching TRBD1. Germline CDR1 reads SEHNR; CDR2 reads FQNEAQ (reference sequence). This CDR3 contains 14 residues. The trim removed 5 bases at V and 8 bases at J, leaving 6 bases unmatched. This CDR3 is CASSPNRGDSPLHF. CDR3 bases: TGTGCCAGCAGCCCCAACAGGGGTGATTCACCCCTCCACTTT.

This chain links TRBV19 with TRBJ2-5; no firm D call. The CDR3 covers 12 residues. V shed 7 bases and J shed 1 base, with 7 bases lying between them. The germline V gene encodes CDR1 LNHDA and CDR2 SQIVND (reference sequence). This chain's CDR3 is CASMGSQETQYF. Written as DNA, the CDR3 is TGTGCCAGTATGGGCAGCCAAGAGACCCAGTACTTC.